This T cell receptor beta chain was retrieved from a study of CD8 T cells in ankylosing spondylitis. Whole-study results and caveats: Earlier work had already found some motif variants in reactive arthritis synovial fluid and blood. Disease-linked clones bore a CD8+ phenotype, appearing relatively rarely in peripheral blood. Roughly 8 highly homologous variants made up a TCR beta motif that seemed to typify ankylosing spondylitis blood. The clones that were linked to disease were reported to be significantly enriched in matched synovial fluid samples from ankylosing spondylitis patients.

Preparation of TCR beta libraries was done by quantitative 5'-RACE with molecular barcodes. TCRdb passed the 5' RACE reads through MiXCR, listing each CDR3 protein once. The sample shows some 200,000 distinct CDR3 sequences, 6% to 8% of them seen only once. This clonotype was counted at least ten times. Its antigen remains unknown. V trimming: 1 base; J trimming: 5 bases; junction bases outside the gene matches: 0. CDR1 SGHTA and CDR2 FQGNSA come from the germline V gene. The CDR3 spans 13 residues. This chain links TRBV7-2 with TRBJ1-1; 8 bases align to TRBD1. Sequencing was done on a sample of blood, either unsorted or a sorted T cell fraction (not recorded which). The receptor was isolated from a male donor with ankylosing spondylitis. The CDR3 sequence is CASSLGDRTEAFF. For the CDR3, the DNA is TGTGCCAGCAGCTTAGGGGACAGGACTGAAGCTTTCTTT.